This T cell receptor beta chain was recorded in a study of blood T cell repertoires in COVID-19. Per the germline V gene, CDR1 is MNHEY and CDR2 is SMNVEV (reference sequence). The length of the CDR3 is 14 residues. J was trimmed by 6 bases and V by 3 bases; bases with no gene match: 7. Produced via immunoSEQ multiplex PCR; TCRdb's table is partial and in-frame only. The sample records nearly 100,000 clones, approximately 84% being singletons. The specimen was peripheral blood. The sequence was obtained from a man in his 70s with acute or convalescent COVID-19. The J gene is TRBJ1-2, the V gene TRBV27; 7 nucleotides line up with TRBD1. The CDR3 loop is CASSFPDRDHGYTF. Here the CDR3 DNA reads TGTGCCAGCAGTTTCCCCGACAGGGACCATGGCTACACCTTC.